This entry lists 7 T cell receptor beta chains sequenced from one sample in a study of T cells in Graves' hyperthyroidism and ophthalmopathy. Researchers amplified the TCR beta CDR3 regions from RNA transcripts. A first-round RT-PCR of the TCR CDR3 used the HTBI primer set. Each CDR3 protein is one row after TCRdb ran MiXCR on the multiplex PCR reads. The sample lists roughly 180,000 distinct CDR3 sequences, over 8% seen once, with about 20% in the top ten. Material: blood. These receptors originate from a woman aged 18-29 years with Graves' hyperthyroidism that later progressed to Graves' ophthalmopathy.

This clonotype was seen repeatedly, ten times or more. The chain joins TRBV7-6 to TRBJ2-2, with TRBD2 matching over 9 bases. V was clipped by 2 bases and J by 4 bases; unmatched bases: 5. This CDR3 contains 16 residues. CDR1 SGHVS and CDR2 FNYEAQ come from the germline V gene. The CDR3 DNA follows: TGTGCCAGCAGCTTACAGGGCGGGGGGGTCACCGGGGAGCTGTTTTTT. It is translated as CASSLQGGGVTGELFF.

There are many counts of this clonotype. The chain uses TRBV12-5 and TRBJ2-2; 8 bases agree with TRBD1. Germline CDR1 LGHNT, CDR2 FRNRAP. With 0 bases clipped from V and 5 bases from J, the junction kept 2 bases outside the gene matches. This CDR3 is 15 amino acids long. The CDR3 nucleotides are TGTGCTAGTGGTTTGGTTCAGGGGGCAACCGGGGAGCTGTTTTTT. It yields the protein CASGLVQGATGELFF. The full variable domain, with the rest looked up from reference TRBV12-5 and TRBJ2-2, is DARVTQTPRHKVTEMGQEVTMRCQPILGHNTVFWYRQTMMQGLELLAYFRNRAPLDDSGMPKDRFSAEMPDATLATLKIQPSEPRDSAVYFCASGLVQGATGELFFGEGSRLTVL.

There are many counts of this clonotype. The chain carries TRBV30 and TRBJ1-5; D possibly corresponds to TRBD1 (5 bases). This CDR3 has 13 residues. V lost 5 bases to trimming and J lost 5 bases, with 13 bases between them. CDR1 and CDR2 from the germline V gene are GTSNPN and SVGIG (reference sequence). The CDR3, as DNA: TGTGCCTGGGCCCGGGGAGGGGATCAGCCCCAGCATTTT. It is translated as CAWARGGDQPQHF.

This clonotype was counted ten times or more. The chain has TRBV5-5 and TRBJ1-2; D is possibly TRBD1 (5 bases). CDR1 and CDR2 from the germline V gene are SGHKS and YYEKEE (reference sequence). With 0 bases removed from V and 2 bases from J, the gap between germline ends came to 11 bases. The CDR3 length is 15 residues. CDR3 sequence reads: CASSLVPGENYGYTF. The CDR3, as DNA: TGTGCCAGCAGCTTGGTCCCGGGGGAGAACTATGGCTACACCTTC.

J is TRBJ1-5 and V is TRBV20-1, with no clear D. Germline values: CDR1 DFQATT, CDR2 SNEGSKA (reference sequence). The CDR3 spans 14 residues. V lost 5 bases to trimming and J lost 4 bases, with 15 bases between them. The CDR3 region has the DNA TGCAGTGCTTTTCCGCGAGCCTTAAATCAGCCCCAGCATTTT. Protein sequence: CSAFPRALNQPQHF.

There are many counts of this clonotype. The rearrangement joins TRBV10-1 to TRBJ2-2; TRBD1 matches at 9 bases. CDR1 is WNHNN, CDR2 SYGVQD, per germline (reference sequence). Germline trimming cut 4 bases from V and 3 bases from J; bases unmatched to any gene: 3. The CDR3 loop spans 15 amino acids. The CDR3 bases are TGCGCCAGCAGTGTAGGGGACAGGGACACCGGGGAGCTGTTTTTT. Its protein is CASSVGDRDTGELFF.

This clonotype was seen repeatedly, ten times or more. The chain recombines TRBV7-8 with TRBJ1-1; D not certain. CDR1 and CDR2 from the germline V gene are SGHVS and FQNEAQ. Between the trimmed V and J ends, which lost 5 bases and 0 bases, there was a span of 7 bases. This CDR3 is built from 13 residues. The CDR3 sequence: CASSHSLNTEAFF. In nucleotides, the CDR3 is TGTGCCAGCAGCCACTCTCTGAACACTGAAGCTTTCTTT.